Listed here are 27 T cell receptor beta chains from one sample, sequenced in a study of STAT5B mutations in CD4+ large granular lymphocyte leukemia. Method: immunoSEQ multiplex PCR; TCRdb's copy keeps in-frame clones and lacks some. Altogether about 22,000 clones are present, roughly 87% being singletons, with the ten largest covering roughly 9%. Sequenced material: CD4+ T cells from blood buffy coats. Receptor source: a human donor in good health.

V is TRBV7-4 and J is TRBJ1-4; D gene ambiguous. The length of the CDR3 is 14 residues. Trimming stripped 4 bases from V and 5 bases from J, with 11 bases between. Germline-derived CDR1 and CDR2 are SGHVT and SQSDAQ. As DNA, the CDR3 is TGTGCCAGCAGCTCCTCAGAAACCAATGAAAAACTGTTTTTT. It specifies CASSSSETNEKLFF.

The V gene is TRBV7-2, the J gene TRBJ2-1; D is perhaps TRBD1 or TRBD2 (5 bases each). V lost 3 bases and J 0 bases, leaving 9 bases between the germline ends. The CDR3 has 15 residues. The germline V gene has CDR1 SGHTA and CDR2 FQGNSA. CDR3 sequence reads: CASSLGPSSYNEQFF. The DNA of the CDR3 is TGTGCCAGCAGCTTGGGACCGAGCTCCTACAATGAGCAGTTCTTC.

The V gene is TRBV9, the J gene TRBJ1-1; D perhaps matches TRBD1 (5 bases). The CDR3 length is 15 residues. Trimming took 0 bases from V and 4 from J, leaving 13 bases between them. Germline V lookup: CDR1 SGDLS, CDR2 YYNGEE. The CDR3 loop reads CASSVDPGTGTEAFF. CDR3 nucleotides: TGTGCCAGCAGCGTAGACCCGGGGACCGGCACTGAAGCTTTCTTT.

The CDR3 nucleotides are TGCAGTGCTCACCTGAGGGGAGGGCAGTTCTTC. Translated, it gives CSAHLRGGQFF. The chain couples TRBV20-1 to TRBJ2-1; the D gene is possibly TRBD2 (6 bases). V lost 5 bases to trimming and J lost 12 bases, with 14 bases between them. Germline assignment: CDR1 DFQATT and CDR2 SNEGSKA (reference sequence). CDR3 length: 11 amino acids.

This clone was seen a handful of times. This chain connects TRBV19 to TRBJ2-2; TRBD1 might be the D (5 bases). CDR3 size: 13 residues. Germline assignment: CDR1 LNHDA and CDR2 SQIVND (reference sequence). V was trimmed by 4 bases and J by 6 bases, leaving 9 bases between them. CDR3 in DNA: TGTGCCAGTAGTACTGACAGTCCCGGGGAGCTGTTTTTT. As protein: CASSTDSPGELFF.

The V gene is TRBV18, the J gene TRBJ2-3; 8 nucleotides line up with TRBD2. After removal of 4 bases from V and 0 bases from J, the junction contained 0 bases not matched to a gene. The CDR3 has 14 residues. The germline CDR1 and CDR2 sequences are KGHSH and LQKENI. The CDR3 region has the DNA TGTGCCAGCTCACTAGCGGGGAGCACAGATACGCAGTATTTT. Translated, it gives CASSLAGSTDTQYF.

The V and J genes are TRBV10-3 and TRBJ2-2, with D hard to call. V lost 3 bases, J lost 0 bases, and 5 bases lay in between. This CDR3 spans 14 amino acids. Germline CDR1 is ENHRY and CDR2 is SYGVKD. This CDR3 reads CAISDSANTGELFF. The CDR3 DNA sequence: TGTGCCATCAGTGACAGCGCGAACACCGGGGAGCTGTTTTTT.

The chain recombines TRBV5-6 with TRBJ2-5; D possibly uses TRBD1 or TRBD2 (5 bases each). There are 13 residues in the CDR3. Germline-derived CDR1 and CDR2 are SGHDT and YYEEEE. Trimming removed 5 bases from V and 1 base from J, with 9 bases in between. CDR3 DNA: TGTGCCAGCAGTCGGGACGGCCAAGAGACCCAGTACTTC. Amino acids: CASSRDGQETQYF. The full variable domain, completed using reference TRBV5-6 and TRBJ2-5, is DAGVTQSPTHLIKTRGQQVTLRCSPKSGHDTVSWYQQALGQGPQFIFQYYEEEERQRGNFPDRFSGHQFPNYSSELNVNALLLGDSALYLCASSRDGQETQYFGPGTRLLVL.

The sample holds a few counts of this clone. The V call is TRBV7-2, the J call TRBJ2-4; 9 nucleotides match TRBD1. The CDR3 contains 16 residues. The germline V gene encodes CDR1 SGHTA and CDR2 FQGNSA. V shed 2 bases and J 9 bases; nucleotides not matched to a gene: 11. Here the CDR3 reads CASSLSPTGGAGIQYF. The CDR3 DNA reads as TGTGCCAGCAGCTTAAGCCCAACAGGGGGCGCCGGCATTCAGTACTTC.

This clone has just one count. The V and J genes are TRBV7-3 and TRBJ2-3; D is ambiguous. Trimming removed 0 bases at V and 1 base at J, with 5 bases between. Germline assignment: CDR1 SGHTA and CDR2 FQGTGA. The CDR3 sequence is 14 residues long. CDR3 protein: CASSLTWGTDTQYF. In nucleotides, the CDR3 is TGTGCCAGCAGCTTAACGTGGGGCACAGATACGCAGTATTTT.

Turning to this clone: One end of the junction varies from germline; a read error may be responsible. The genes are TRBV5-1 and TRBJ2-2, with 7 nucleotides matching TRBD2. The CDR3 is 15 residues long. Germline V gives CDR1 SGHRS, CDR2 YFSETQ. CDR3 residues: CASSLSGGNAGELFF. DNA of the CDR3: TGCGCCAGCAGCTTGTCCGGGGGGAACGCCGGGGAGCTGTTTTTT.

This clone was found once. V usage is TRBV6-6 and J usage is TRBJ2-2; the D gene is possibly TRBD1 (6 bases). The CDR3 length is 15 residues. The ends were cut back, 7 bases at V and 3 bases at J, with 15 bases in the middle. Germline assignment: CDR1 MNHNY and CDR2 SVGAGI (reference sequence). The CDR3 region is CASTLQGPDTGELFF. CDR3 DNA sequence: TGTGCCAGCACCCTACAGGGTCCGGACACCGGGGAGCTGTTTTTT.

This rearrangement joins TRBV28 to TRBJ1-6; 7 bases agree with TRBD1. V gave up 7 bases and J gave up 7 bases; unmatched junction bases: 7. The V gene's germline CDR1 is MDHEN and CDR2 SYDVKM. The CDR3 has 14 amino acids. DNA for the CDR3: TGTGCCAGCACCCCGGGACAGAGCAATTCACCCCTCCACTTT. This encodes CASTPGQSNSPLHF.

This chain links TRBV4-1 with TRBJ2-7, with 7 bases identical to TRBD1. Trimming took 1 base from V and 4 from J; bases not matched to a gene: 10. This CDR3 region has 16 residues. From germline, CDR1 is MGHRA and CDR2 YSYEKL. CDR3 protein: CASSQVEGDREYEQYF. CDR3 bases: TGCGCCAGCAGCCAAGTTGAGGGGGACAGAGAGTACGAGCAGTACTTC.

CDR3 DNA sequence: TGCAGTGCTAGCTTGGGGGATGAGCAGTTCTTC. Its translation is CSASLGDEQFF. The genes are TRBV20-1 and TRBJ2-1; D may match TRBD1 or TRBD2 (5 bases each). Per germline, CDR1 DFQATT and CDR2 SNEGSKA (reference sequence). V lost 3 bases to trimming and J lost 8 bases, with 8 bases between them. This CDR3 contains 11 residues.

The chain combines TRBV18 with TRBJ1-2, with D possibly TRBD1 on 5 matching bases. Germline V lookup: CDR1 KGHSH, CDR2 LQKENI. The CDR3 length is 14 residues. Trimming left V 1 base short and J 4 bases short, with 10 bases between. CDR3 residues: CASSPQGYGYGYTF. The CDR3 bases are TGTGCCAGCTCACCACAGGGGTACGGCTATGGCTACACCTTC.

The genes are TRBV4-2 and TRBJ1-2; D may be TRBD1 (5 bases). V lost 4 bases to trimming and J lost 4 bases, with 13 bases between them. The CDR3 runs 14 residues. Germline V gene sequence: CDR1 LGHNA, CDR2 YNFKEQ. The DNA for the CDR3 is TGTGCCAGCAGCCGAGGGGACGGACTCTATGGCTACACCTTC. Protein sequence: CASSRGDGLYGYTF.

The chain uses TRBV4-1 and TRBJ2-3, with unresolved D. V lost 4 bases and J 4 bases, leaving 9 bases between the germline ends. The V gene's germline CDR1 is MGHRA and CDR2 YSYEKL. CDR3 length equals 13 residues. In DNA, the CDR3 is TGCGCCAGCAGCCCAGGCCGAGCAGATACGCAGTATTTT. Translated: CASSPGRADTQYF.

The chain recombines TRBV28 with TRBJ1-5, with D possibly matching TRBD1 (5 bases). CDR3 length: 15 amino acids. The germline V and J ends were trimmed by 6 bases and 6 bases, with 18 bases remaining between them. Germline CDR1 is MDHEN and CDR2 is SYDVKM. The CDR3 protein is CASRGWQGGPQPQHF. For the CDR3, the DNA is TGTGCCAGCAGGGGATGGCAGGGCGGCCCTCAGCCCCAGCATTTT. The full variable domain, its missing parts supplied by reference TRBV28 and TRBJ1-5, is DVKVTQSSRYLVKRTGEKVFLECVQDMDHENMFWYRQDPGLGLRLIYFSYDVKMKEKGDIPEGYSVSREKKERFSLILESASTNQTSMYLCASRGWQGGPQPQHFGDGTRLSIL.

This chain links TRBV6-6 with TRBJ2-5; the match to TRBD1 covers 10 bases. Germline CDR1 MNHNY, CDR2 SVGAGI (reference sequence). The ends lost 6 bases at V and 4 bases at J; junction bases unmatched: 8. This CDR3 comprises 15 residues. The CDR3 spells CASRRGQGGRETQYF. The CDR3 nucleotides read TGTGCCAGCAGACGAGGACAGGGGGGGCGAGAGACCCAGTACTTC.

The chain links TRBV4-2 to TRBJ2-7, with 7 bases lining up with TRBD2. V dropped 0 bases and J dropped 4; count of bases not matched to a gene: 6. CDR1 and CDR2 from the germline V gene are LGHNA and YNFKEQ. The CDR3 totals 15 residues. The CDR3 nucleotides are TGTGCCAGCAGCCAAGATCTACGGGAGGATTACGAGCAGTACTTC. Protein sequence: CASSQDLREDYEQYF.

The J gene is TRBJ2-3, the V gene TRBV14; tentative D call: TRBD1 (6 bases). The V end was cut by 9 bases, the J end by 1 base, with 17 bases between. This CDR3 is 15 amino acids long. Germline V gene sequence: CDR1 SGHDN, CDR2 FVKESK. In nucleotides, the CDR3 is TGTGCCAGTGGGACATCCCATGGGGGCACAGATACGCAGTATTTT. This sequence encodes CASGTSHGGTDTQYF.

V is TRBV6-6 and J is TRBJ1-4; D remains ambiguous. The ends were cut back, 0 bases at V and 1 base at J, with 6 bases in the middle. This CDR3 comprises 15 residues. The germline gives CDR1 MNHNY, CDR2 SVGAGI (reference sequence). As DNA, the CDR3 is TGTGCCAGCAGTTACTCGGGAGGAACTAATGAAAAACTGTTTTTT. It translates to CASSYSGGTNEKLFF.

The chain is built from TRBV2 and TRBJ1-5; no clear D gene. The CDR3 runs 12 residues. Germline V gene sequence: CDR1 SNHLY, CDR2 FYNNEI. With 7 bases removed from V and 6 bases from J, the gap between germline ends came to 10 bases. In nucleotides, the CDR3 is TGTGCCAGCACCCTAGGAGGTCAGCCCCAGCATTTT. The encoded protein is CASTLGGQPQHF. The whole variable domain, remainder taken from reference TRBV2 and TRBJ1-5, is EPEVTQTPSHQVTQMGQEVILRCVPISNHLYFYWYRQILGQKVEFLVSFYNNEISEKSEIFDDQFSVERPDGSNFTLKIRSTKLEDSAMYFCASTLGGQPQHFGDGTRLSIL.

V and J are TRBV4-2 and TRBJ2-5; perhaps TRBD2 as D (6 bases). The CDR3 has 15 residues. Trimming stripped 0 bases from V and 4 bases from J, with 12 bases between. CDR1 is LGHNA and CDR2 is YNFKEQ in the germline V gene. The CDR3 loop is CASSQEPGLRETQYF. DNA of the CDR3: TGTGCCAGCAGCCAAGAACCGGGACTCCGAGAGACCCAGTACTTC.

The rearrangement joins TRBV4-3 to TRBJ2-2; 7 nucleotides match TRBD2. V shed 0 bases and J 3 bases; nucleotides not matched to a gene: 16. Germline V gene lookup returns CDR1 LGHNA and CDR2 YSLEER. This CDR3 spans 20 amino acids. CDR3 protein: CASSQETLAAHPGYTGELFF. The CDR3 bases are TGCGCCAGCAGCCAAGAAACCCTAGCGGCACACCCGGGATACACCGGGGAGCTGTTTTTT.

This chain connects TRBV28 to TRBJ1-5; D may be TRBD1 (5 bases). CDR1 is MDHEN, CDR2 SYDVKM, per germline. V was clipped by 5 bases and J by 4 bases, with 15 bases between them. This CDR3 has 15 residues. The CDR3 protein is CASSPEWGWNQPQHF. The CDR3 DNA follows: TGTGCCAGCAGTCCCGAGTGGGGCTGGAATCAGCCCCAGCATTTT. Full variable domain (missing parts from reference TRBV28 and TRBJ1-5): DVKVTQSSRYLVKRTGEKVFLECVQDMDHENMFWYRQDPGLGLRLIYFSYDVKMKEKGDIPEGYSVSREKKERFSLILESASTNQTSMYLCASSPEWGWNQPQHFGDGTRLSIL.